The next 23 T cell receptor beta chains were all read from a single sample in a study of OX40 agonist ivuxolimab in advanced cancers. Assay used: immunoSEQ multiplex PCR; TCRdb lists only in-frame clones, some missing. The table shows about 33,000 clones, with roughly 82% occurring only once. The specimen comprised CD4+ or CD8+ T cells sorted from blood, sampled in a trial of the OX40 agonist ivuxolimab. These TCRs come from an adult with an advanced solid tumor such as melanoma, head and neck, liver or kidney cancer.

This clone was seen just once. The genes are TRBV28 and TRBJ1-2; possibly TRBD1 for D (6 bases). Trimming stripped 5 bases from V and 6 bases from J, with 19 bases between. The CDR3 is 15 residues long. The germline V gene has CDR1 MDHEN and CDR2 SYDVKM. The CDR3 reads CASSPLLGGGNGYTF. The CDR3 DNA reads as TGTGCCAGCAGTCCCCTCCTGGGGGGCGGGAATGGCTACACCTTC.

The chain is built from TRBV6-6 and TRBJ2-1; the match to TRBD1 covers 11 bases. The ends lost 6 bases at V and 8 bases at J; junction bases unmatched: 12. The CDR3 runs to 16 residues. CDR1 and CDR2 (germline): MNHNY, SVGAGI (reference sequence). The chain's CDR3 is CASRETGTGGRDEQFF. In DNA, the CDR3 is TGTGCCAGCAGAGAGACCGGGACAGGGGGAAGAGATGAGCAGTTCTTC.

The chain employs TRBV7-9 and TRBJ2-1; D perhaps matches TRBD2 (7 bases). Germline V gives CDR1 SEHNR, CDR2 FQNEAQ (reference sequence). V lost 5 bases and J lost 0, with 20 bases in between. The CDR3 runs to 18 residues. CDR3 region: CASSQPGGRTRSYNEQFF. The CDR3 DNA sequence: TGTGCCAGCAGCCAACCGGGGGGCAGGACCCGCTCCTACAATGAGCAGTTCTTC.

This sequence joins TRBV19 and TRBJ2-1; 8 positions agree with TRBD1. CDR3 length: 15 amino acids. Trimming took 3 bases from V and 7 from J; bases not matched to a gene: 8. Germline V gives CDR1 LNHDA, CDR2 SQIVND (reference sequence). The CDR3 DNA reads as TGTGCCAGTAGTATGGGGGGACAGGTTAGGAATGAGCAGTTCTTC. Its translation: CASSMGGQVRNEQFF.

The chain combines TRBV30 with TRBJ1-4; the D gene is possibly TRBD1 (6 bases). The germline V gene encodes CDR1 GTSNPN and CDR2 SVGIG (reference sequence). V was cut by 1 base and J by 6 bases, with 15 bases left in between. The CDR3 runs to 15 residues. The CDR3 nucleotides are TGTGCCTGGAGTGCCAAACAGGGACGGCATGAAAAACTGTTTTTT. It translates to CAWSAKQGRHEKLFF.

The chain employs TRBV23-1 and TRBJ2-7; no clear D. TRBV23-1 is placed among ORFs of uncertain function. V was cut by 5 bases and J by 5 bases, with 7 bases left in between. This CDR3 has 11 residues. CDR3 sequence reads: CASSLSNEQYF. In nucleotides, the CDR3 is TGCGCCAGCAGTTTAAGTAACGAGCAGTACTTC.

The V gene is TRBV18, the J gene TRBJ2-5, with D uncertain. The germline V gene has CDR1 KGHSH and CDR2 LQKENI. The CDR3 runs 13 residues. Trimming stripped 2 bases from V and 5 bases from J, with 9 bases between. CDR3 coding DNA: TGTGCCAGCTCACCAGAGGTGGGGGAGACCCAGTACTTC. Protein product: CASSPEVGETQYF.

The gene calls are TRBV13 and TRBJ1-2; D not certain. This CDR3 contains 16 residues. The V end was cut by 2 bases, the J end by 8 bases, with 21 bases between. In germline, CDR1 is PRHDT, CDR2 FYEKMQ (reference sequence). The CDR3: CASSLRSLKGTFGYTF. The CDR3 region has the DNA TGTGCCAGCAGCTTACGAAGCCTAAAGGGCACATTCGGCTACACCTTC.

The chain combines TRBV27 with TRBJ2-3; D uncertain. Per the germline V gene, CDR1 is MNHEY and CDR2 is SMNVEV (reference sequence). Trimming took off 4 bases at V and 0 bases at J, with 14 bases between the two ends. This CDR3 is 16 amino acids long. In DNA, the CDR3 is TGTGCCAGCAGTTCCTTCAGAACAAATAGCACAGATACGCAGTATTTT. This sequence encodes CASSSFRTNSTDTQYF.

V is TRBV5-4 and J is TRBJ2-7; tentatively, D is TRBD1 (6 bases). Trimming took off 2 bases at V and 5 bases at J, with 11 bases between the two ends. Germline V gene lookup returns CDR1 SGHNT and CDR2 YYREEE (reference sequence). The CDR3 extends over 13 amino acids. The CDR3, as DNA: TGTGCCAGCAGCTTCGGAGCAGGGGACGAGCAGTACTTC. Encoded protein: CASSFGAGDEQYF.

This chain links TRBV11-3 with TRBJ1-1, with D hard to call. The CDR3 is 14 residues long. The germline V and J ends were trimmed by 2 bases and 4 bases, with 11 bases remaining between them. Germline V lookup: CDR1 SGHNT, CDR2 YENEEA. CDR3 in DNA: TGTGCCAGCAGCTTAACGGTGATTAGCACTGAAGCTTTCTTT. Translated, it gives CASSLTVISTEAFF. Supplemented by reference TRBV11-3 and TRBJ1-1, the full variable domain reads EAGVVQSPRYKIIEKKQPVAFWCNPISGHNTLYWYLQNLGQGPELLIRYENEEAVDDSQLPKDRFSAERLKGVDSTLKIQPAELGDSAVYLCASSLTVISTEAFFGQGTRLTVV.

J is TRBJ2-7 and V is TRBV5-6; no firm D call. Germline lookup yields CDR1 SGHDT and CDR2 YYEEEE. This CDR3 is 11 amino acids long. V was cut by 0 bases and J by 6 bases, with 4 bases left in between. The CDR3 here is CASSLEVEQYF. For the CDR3, the DNA is TGTGCCAGCAGCTTGGAGGTCGAGCAGTACTTC.

V is TRBV4-1 and J is TRBJ2-5; D unresolved. The CDR3 consists of 15 residues. CDR1 and CDR2 (germline): MGHRA, YSYEKL. Trimming removed 3 bases at V and 1 base at J, with 12 bases between. CDR3 in amino acids: CASSQLGPIQETQYF. CDR3 DNA: TGCGCCAGCAGCCAGCTGGGCCCTATCCAAGAGACCCAGTACTTC.

The V call is TRBV28, the J call TRBJ1-1; tentatively, D is TRBD1 (5 bases). CDR1 is MDHEN and CDR2 is SYDVKM in the germline V gene. The CDR3 length is 14 residues. V lost 4 bases and J 1 base, leaving 10 bases between the germline ends. The CDR3 coding sequence is TGTGCCAGCAGTTCCGCACAGGAGAACACTGAAGCTTTCTTT. The encoded protein is CASSSAQENTEAFF.

This rearrangement joins TRBV16 to TRBJ1-4; unclear D gene. This CDR3 contains 13 residues. Germline V gene sequence: CDR1 KGHSY, CDR2 FQNENV. V gave up 5 bases and J gave up 0 bases, with 4 bases separating them. The CDR3 DNA reads TGTGCCAGCAGCAAAGCAACTAATGAAAAACTGTTTTTT. This translates into CASSKATNEKLFF.

The genes are TRBV28 and TRBJ2-2; 13 nucleotides align to TRBD2. Trimming at V came to 7 bases and at J to 5 bases, leaving 16 bases not matched to a gene. The CDR3 covers 19 residues. Germline CDR1 is MDHEN and CDR2 is SYDVKM. The CDR3 sequence is CASTPQSLAGGPRTGELFF. CDR3 nucleotides: TGTGCCAGCACCCCCCAATCACTAGCGGGGGGGCCACGGACCGGGGAGCTGTTTTTT.

This clone was counted ten times or more. The V call is TRBV27, the J call TRBJ2-5; TRBD2 aligns across 10 bases. The germline CDR1 and CDR2 sequences are MNHEY and SMNVEV (reference sequence). The CDR3 totals 16 residues. After removal of 6 bases from V and 5 bases from J, the junction contained 12 bases not matched to a gene. The CDR3 DNA is TGTGCCAGCAGCGGGGCTAGCGGGAGAGAGCGGGAGACCCAGTACTTC. Residues: CASSGASGRERETQYF.

In this sample, this clone turned up once. The chain joins TRBV5-1 to TRBJ1-1; D perhaps matches TRBD1 (6 bases). Germline V lookup: CDR1 SGHRS, CDR2 YFSETQ. This CDR3 has 14 amino acids. Trimming took 5 bases from V and 1 from J, leaving 12 bases between them. The CDR3 DNA is TGCGCCAGCAGTTCCGAGACAGGGAACACTGAAGCTTTCTTT. This codes for CASSSETGNTEAFF.

The CDR3 spells CSVLTGTGGGSNEKLFF. The CDR3 nucleotides are TGCAGCGTACTGACCGGGACAGGGGGAGGGTCTAATGAAAAACTGTTTTTT. The J gene is TRBJ1-4, the V gene TRBV29-1; 11 bases align to TRBD1. This CDR3 contains 17 residues. The V segment lost 6 bases and the J segment 3 bases; nucleotides outside the gene matches: 12. Germline V gene data show CDR1 as SQVTM and CDR2 as ANQGSEA.

The CDR3: CASSLSGAVGGSPLHF. In DNA form, the CDR3 reads TGTGCCAGCAGTTTATCAGGGGCCGTAGGCGGTTCACCCCTCCACTTT. The rearrangement joins TRBV27 to TRBJ1-6; D is possibly TRBD1 (5 bases). Trimming shortened V by 0 bases and J by 9 bases, and 15 bases separated the two germline ends. Germline CDR1 is MNHEY and CDR2 is SMNVEV (reference sequence). This CDR3 has 16 residues.

Worth noting for this clone: One end of the junction varies from germline; a read error may be responsible. The genes are TRBV2 and TRBJ1-5; 7 bases fit TRBD1. Germline V gene lookup returns CDR1 SNHLY and CDR2 FYNNEI. This CDR3 region has 15 residues. CDR3 DNA: TGTGCCAGCAGCGAAGAGGGGGCAGGCAATCAGCCCCAGCATTTT. This codes for CASSEEGAGNQPQHF.

V and J are TRBV7-9 and TRBJ2-5, with D possibly being TRBD1 (7 bases). This CDR3 contains 17 residues. Germline V gives CDR1 SEHNR, CDR2 FQNEAQ (reference sequence). Trimming took off 5 bases at V and 4 bases at J, with 23 bases between the two ends. As DNA, the CDR3 is TGTGCCAGCAGCCCCCCTGGAGGGGGGACAGTCGGAGAGACCCAGTACTTC. It yields the protein CASSPPGGGTVGETQYF.

Only one count was recorded for this clone. V usage is TRBV19 and J usage is TRBJ2-2, with D uncertain. Germline V CDR1 and CDR2: LNHDA, SQIVND (reference sequence). This CDR3 is built from 14 residues. The ends were cut back, 0 bases at V and 3 bases at J, with 5 bases in the middle. Here the CDR3 reads CASSIDRYTGELFF. The DNA of the CDR3 is TGTGCCAGTAGTATAGATAGGTACACCGGGGAGCTGTTTTTT.